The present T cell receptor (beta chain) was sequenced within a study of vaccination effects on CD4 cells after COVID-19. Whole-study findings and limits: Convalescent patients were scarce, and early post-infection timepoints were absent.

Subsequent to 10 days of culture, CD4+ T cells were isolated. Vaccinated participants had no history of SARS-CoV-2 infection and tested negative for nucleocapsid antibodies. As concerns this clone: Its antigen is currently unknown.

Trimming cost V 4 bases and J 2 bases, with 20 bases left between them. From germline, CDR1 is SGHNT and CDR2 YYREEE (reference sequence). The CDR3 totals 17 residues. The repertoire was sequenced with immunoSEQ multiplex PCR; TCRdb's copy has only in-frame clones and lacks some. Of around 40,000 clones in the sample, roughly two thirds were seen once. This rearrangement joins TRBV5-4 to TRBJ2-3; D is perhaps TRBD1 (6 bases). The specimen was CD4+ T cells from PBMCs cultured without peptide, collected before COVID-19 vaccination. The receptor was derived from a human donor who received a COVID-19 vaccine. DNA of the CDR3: TGTGCCAGCAGCACTAACGCCCAGGGGTGGACCACAGATACGCAGTATTTT. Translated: CASSTNAQGWTTDTQYF.